This T cell receptor beta chain was captured by sequencing in a study of vaccination and CD4 T cells after COVID-19. About the research overall: Participants were given two doses of BNT162b2 or mRNA-1273 vaccine.

The Oncomine TCR Beta short-read assay was applied to DNA of cultured CD4+ T cells. One entry per CDR3 protein results from TCRdb running MiXCR on the PCR reads. The profile shows fewer than 20,000 distinct CDR3 sequences, more than 55% of them singletons. Germline V gene sequence: CDR1 SGHTA, CDR2 FQGTGA. With V trimmed by 4 bases and J by 2 bases, 0 bases remained unmatched. The CDR3 consists of 14 residues. Treatment noted: roughly nine-day PBMC culture with coronavirus spike peptide pools or control peptides (ViraFEST assay). This clonotype was counted a few times. Its antigen remains unknown. This receptor was identified in a human donor who had recovered from COVID-19. The chain recombines TRBV7-3 with TRBJ2-1; 9 nucleotides agree with TRBD2. Material for sequencing was CD4+ T cells from blood, cultured in vitro. CDR3 nucleotide sequence: TGTGCCAGCAGCTCTAGCGGGGCCTACAATGAGCAGTTCTTC. This translates into CASSSSGAYNEQFF.